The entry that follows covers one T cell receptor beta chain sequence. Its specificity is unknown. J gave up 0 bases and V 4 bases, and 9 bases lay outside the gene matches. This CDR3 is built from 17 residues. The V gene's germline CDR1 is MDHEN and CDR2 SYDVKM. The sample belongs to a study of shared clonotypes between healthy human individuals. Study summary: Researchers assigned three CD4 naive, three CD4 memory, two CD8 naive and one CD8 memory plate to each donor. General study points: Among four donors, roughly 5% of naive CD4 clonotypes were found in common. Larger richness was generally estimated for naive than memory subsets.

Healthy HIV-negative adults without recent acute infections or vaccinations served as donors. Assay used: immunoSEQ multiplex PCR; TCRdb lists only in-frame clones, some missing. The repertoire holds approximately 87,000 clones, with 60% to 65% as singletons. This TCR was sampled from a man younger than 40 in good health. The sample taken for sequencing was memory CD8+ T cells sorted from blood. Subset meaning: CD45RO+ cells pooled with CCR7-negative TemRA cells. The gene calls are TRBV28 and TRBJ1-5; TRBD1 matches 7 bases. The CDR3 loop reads CASSSFWDSVSNQPQHF. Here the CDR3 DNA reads TGTGCCAGCAGTTCGTTCTGGGACAGCGTTAGCAATCAGCCCCAGCATTTT.